This TCR beta chain was recovered during a study of T cell responses to AZD1222 COVID-19 vaccine. This clone was seen just once. Data came from immunoSEQ multiplex PCR; TCRdb stores just in-frame clones and leaves some out. The sample lists some 170,000 clones, approximately 91% seen once, with 1.5% to 2% in the top ten. Losses at the gene ends were 6 bases for V and 3 bases for J; bases not matched to a gene: 5. The germline CDR1 and CDR2 sequences are MNHEY and SVGAGI. The CDR3 is 14 residues long. V gene TRBV6-5 combines with J gene TRBJ1-5; TRBD1 matches at 7 bases. This clonotype was obtained from an adult in good health. Sequenced material: peripheral blood, taken on day 0 of AZD1222 vaccination. CDR3 in amino acids: CASSRGQSNQPQHF. The CDR3 bases are TGTGCCAGCAGCCGGGGACAGTCCAATCAGCCCCAGCATTTT.